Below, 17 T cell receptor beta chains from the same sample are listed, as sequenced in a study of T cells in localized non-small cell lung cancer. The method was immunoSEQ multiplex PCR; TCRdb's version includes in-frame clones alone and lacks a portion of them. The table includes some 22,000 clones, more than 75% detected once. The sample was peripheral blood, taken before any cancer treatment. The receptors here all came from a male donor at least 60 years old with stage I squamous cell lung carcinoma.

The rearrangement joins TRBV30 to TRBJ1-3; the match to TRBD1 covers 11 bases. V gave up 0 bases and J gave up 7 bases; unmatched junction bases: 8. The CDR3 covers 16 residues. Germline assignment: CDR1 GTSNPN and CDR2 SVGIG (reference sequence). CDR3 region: CAWSVPGQGAGNTIYF. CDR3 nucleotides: TGTGCCTGGAGTGTACCCGGACAGGGGGCCGGGAACACCATATATTTT.

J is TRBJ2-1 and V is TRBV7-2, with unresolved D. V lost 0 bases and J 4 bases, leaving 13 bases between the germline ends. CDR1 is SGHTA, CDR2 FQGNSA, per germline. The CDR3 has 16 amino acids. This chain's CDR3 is CASSLASPREYNEQFF. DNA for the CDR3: TGTGCCAGCAGCTTAGCCTCCCCGCGAGAGTACAATGAGCAGTTCTTC.

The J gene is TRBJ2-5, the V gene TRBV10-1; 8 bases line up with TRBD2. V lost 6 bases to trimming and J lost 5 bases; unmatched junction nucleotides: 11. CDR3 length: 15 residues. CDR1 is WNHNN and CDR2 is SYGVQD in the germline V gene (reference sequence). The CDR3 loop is CASSPGTRGVETQYF. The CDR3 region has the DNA TGCGCCAGCAGCCCCGGGACTAGGGGTGTGGAGACCCAGTACTTC.

This chain's CDR3 is CASSLIGQSSTDTQYF. The CDR3 nucleotides are TGCGCCAGCAGCCTCATCGGACAGTCCAGCACAGATACGCAGTATTTT. V is TRBV5-1 and J is TRBJ2-3, with D possibly TRBD1 on 6 matching bases. Germline CDR1 and CDR2: SGHRS and YFSETQ. V was cut by 4 bases and J by 0 bases, with 15 bases left in between. This CDR3 is built from 16 residues.

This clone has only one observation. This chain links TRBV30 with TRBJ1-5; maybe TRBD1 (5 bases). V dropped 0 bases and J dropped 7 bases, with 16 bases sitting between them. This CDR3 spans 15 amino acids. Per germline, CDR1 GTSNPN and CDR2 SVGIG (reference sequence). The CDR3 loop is CAWSVGREVEQPQHF. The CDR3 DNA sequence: TGTGCCTGGAGTGTAGGCAGGGAGGTAGAGCAGCCCCAGCATTTT. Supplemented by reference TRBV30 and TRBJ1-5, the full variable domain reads SQTIHQWPATLVQPVGSPLSLECTVEGTSNPNLYWYRQAAGRGLQLLFYSVGIGQISSEVPQNLSASRPQDRQFILSSKKLLLSDSGFYLCAWSVGREVEQPQHFGDGTRLSIL.

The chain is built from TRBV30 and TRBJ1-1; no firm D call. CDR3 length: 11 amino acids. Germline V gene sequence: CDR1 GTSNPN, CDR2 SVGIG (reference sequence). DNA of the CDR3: TGTGCTTCTAGACAGAACACTGAAGCTTTCTTT. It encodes CASRQNTEAFF.

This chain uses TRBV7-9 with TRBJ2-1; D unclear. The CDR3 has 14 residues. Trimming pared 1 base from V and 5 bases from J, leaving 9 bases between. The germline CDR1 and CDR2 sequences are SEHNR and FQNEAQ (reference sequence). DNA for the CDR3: TGTGCCAGCAGCTTAGGCTCCGTTAACAATGAGCAGTTCTTC. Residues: CASSLGSVNNEQFF. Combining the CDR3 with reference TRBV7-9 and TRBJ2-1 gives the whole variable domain DTGVSQNPRHKITKRGQNVTFRCDPISEHNRLYWYRQTLGQGPEFLTYFQNEAQLEKSRLLSDRFSAERPKGSFSTLEIQRTEQGDSAMYLCASSLGSVNNEQFFGPGTRLTVL.

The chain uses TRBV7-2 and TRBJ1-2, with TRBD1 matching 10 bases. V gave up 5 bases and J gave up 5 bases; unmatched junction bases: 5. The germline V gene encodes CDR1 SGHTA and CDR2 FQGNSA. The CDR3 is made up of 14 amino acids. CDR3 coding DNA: TGTGCCAGCAGCCCGGACAGGGGGAGGTATGGCTACACCTTC. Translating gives CASSPDRGRYGYTF.

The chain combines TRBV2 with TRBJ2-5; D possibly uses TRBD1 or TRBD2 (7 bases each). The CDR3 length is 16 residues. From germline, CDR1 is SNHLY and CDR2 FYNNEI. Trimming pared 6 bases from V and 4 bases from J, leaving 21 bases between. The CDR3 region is CASRLSGGPGGETQYF. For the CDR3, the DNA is TGTGCCAGCAGATTATCCGGGGGGCCAGGGGGAGAGACCCAGTACTTC.

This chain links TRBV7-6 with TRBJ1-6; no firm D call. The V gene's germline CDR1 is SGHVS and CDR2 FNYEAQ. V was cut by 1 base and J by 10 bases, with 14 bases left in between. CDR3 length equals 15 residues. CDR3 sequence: CASSLEGRTGSPLHF. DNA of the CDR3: TGTGCCAGCAGCTTAGAGGGCCGCACGGGATCACCCCTCCACTTT.

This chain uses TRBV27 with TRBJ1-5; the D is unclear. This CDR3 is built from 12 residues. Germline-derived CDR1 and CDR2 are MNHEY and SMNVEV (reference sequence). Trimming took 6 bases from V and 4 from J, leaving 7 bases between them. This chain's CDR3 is CASSYGNQPQHF. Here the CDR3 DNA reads TGTGCCAGCAGCTATGGGAATCAGCCCCAGCATTTT.

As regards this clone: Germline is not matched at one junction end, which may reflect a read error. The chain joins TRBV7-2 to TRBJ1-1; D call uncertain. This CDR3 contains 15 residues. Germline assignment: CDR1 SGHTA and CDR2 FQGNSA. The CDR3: CASRLERNSNTEAFF. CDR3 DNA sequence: TGTGCCAGCAGATTAGAGAGAAACTCGAACACTGAAGCTTTCTTT.

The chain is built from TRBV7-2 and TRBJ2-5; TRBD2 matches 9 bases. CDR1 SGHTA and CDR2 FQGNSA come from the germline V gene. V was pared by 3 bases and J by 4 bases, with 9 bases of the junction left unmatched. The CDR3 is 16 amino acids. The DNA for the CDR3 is TGTGCCAGCAGCTTGATACCTAGCGGGAAGCCAGAGACCCAGTACTTC. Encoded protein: CASSLIPSGKPETQYF.

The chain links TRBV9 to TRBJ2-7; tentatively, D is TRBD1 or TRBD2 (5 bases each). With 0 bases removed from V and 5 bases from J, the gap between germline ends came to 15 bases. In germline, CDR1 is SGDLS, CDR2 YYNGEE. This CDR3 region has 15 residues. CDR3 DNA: TGTGCCAGCAGCGTAGGAGGCAGGGAGAAGGACGAGCAGTACTTC. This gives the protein CASSVGGREKDEQYF.

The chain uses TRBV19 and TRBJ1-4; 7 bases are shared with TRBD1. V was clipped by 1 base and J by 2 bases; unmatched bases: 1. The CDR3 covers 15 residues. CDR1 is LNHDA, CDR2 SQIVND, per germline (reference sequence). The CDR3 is CASSIAGQTNEKLFF. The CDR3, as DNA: TGTGCCAGTAGTATAGCGGGACAGACTAATGAAAAACTGTTTTTT.

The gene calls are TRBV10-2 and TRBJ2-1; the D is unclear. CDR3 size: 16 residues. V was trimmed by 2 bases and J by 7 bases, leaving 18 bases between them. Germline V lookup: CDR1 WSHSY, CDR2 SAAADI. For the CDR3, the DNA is TGCGCCAGCAGTGAGCCTGGACCCCTTGGGGTGAATGAGCAGTTCTTC. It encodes CASSEPGPLGVNEQFF.

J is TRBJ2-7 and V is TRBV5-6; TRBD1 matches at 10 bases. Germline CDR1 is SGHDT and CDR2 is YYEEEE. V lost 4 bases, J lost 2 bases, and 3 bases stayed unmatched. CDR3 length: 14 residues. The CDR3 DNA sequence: TGTGCCAGCAGCACCGGGACAGGGGCCTACGAGCAGTACTTC. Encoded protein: CASSTGTGAYEQYF.